This is a list of T cell receptor beta chains from one sample in a study of molecular identifiers for immune sequencing clone quantification. TCRdb recomputed calls from the PCR reads with MiXCR, one row per CDR3 protein. This sample carries approximately 500,000 distinct CDR3 sequences, 20% to 25% of them seen once, and the ten largest clones take 0.7% to 0.95%. The sequenced sample consisted of naive CD8+ T cells from blood, with Jurkat cell RNA spiked in. Receptor source: a human donor in good health. Some libraries in this study had Jurkat cell RNA spiked in. Both conserved end residues are part of each CDR3. Each record gives: clone size, J gene, V gene, D gene, CDR3 protein, CDR3 DNA. D genes are given only for firm matches. Not all rows give a size; the values are once, few, many and, for expanded clones, a class.

many	TRBJ2-3	TRBV6-2/TRBV6-3	-	CASSYSVSGDPTDTQYF	TGTGCCAGCAGTTACTCCGTTAGCGGAGATCCTACAGATACGCAGTATTTT
many	TRBJ2-3	TRBV12-3/TRBV12-4	TRBD2	CASSLFLADADTQYF	TGTGCCAGCAGTTTATTCCTAGCGGACGCAGATACGCAGTATTTT
few	TRBJ2-4	TRBV2	-	CASGAGGAGVKNIQYF	TGTGCCAGCGGTGCAGGGGGCGCGGGAGTTAAAAACATTCAGTACTTC
few	TRBJ2-1	TRBV20-1	-	CSASTSTYNEQFF	TGCAGTGCTAGCACGTCCACCTACAATGAGCAGTTCTTC
few	TRBJ2-7	TRBV20-1	TRBD2	CSARVHGREGWYEQYF	TGCAGTGCTAGAGTTCACGGGAGGGAGGGCTGGTACGAGCAGTACTTC
few	TRBJ1-1	TRBV7-6	-	CASSLDRQTATEAFF	TGTGCCAGCAGCTTAGATCGACAGACGGCCACTGAAGCTTTCTTT
-	TRBJ1-2	TRBV6-5	TRBD1	CASSLPGQGIYGYTF	TGTGCCAGCAGTTTACCGGGACAGGGAATCTATGGCTACACCTTC
many	TRBJ2-3	TRBV7-9	TRBD1	CASSSRQGDTDTQYF	TGTGCCAGCAGCTCAAGACAGGGGGACACAGATACGCAGTATTTT
many	TRBJ1-1	TRBV11-2	-	CASSLVGGTEAFF	TGTGCCAGCAGCTTAGTTGGGGGGACCGAAGCTTTCTTT
many	TRBJ2-1	TRBV5-6	-	CASSHFAGSGSYNEQFF	TGTGCCAGCAGCCACTTTGCGGGGTCCGGGTCCTACAATGAGCAGTTCTTC
many	TRBJ2-3	TRBV29-1	TRBD2	CSVDQRLAGTPTDTQYF	TGCAGCGTGGATCAACGACTAGCGGGAACCCCCACAGATACGCAGTATTTT
-	TRBJ1-4	TRBV28	-	CASSTSLGGHRSEKLFF	TGTGCCAGCAGTACCTCCCTTGGGGGACACAGGTCTGAAAAACTGTTTTTT
-	TRBJ2-2	TRBV7-9	-	CASAAPRSAGELFF	TGTGCCAGCGCCGCGCCGAGGTCTGCCGGGGAGCTGTTTTTT
few	TRBJ2-7	TRBV5-6	-	CASSLDPLMEQYF	TGTGCCAGCAGCTTGGATCCTTTGATGGAGCAGTACTTC
many	TRBJ2-4	TRBV7-9	TRBD2	CASSGTSGSDSKNIQYF	TGTGCCAGCTCCGGGACTAGCGGTTCCGATTCCAAAAACATTCAGTACTTC
once	TRBJ2-5	TRBV12-3/TRBV12-4	TRBD1	CASSQQGAGRETQYF	TGTGCCAGCAGTCAGCAGGGGGCTGGTAGAGAGACCCAGTACTTC
-	TRBJ2-3	TRBV5-3	-	CASSTSWTTTDTQYF	TGTGCCAGCAGCACCTCCTGGACCACAACAGATACGCAGTATTTT
many	TRBJ2-7	TRBV28	TRBD2	CASTQLAGSAYEQYF	TGTGCCAGCACCCAGCTAGCGGGATCTGCCTACGAGCAGTACTTC
-	TRBJ1-2	TRBV20-1	TRBD1	CSARDRGTYGYTF	TGCAGTGCTAGGGACAGGGGGACCTATGGCTACACCTTC
many	TRBJ2-7	TRBV7-9	-	CASSLGDYEQYF	TGTGCCAGCAGCTTAGGGGACTACGAGCAGTACTTC
many	TRBJ2-3	TRBV5-1	-	CASSLVGETFTSTDTQYF	TGCGCCAGCAGCTTGGTTGGAGAAACCTTTACTAGCACAGATACGCAGTATTTT
-	TRBJ2-2	TRBV7-8	TRBD1	CASSKGTGLSGELFF	TGTGCCAGCAGCAAGGGGACAGGGTTGAGCGGGGAGCTGTTTTTT
many	TRBJ2-1	TRBV28	-	CASSEIPRAPVVPFF	TGTGCCAGCAGTGAAATTCCCCGGGCGCCCGTAGTTCCGTTCTTC
few	TRBJ1-2	TRBV15	-	CATSRDMGGYGYTF	TGTGCCACCAGCAGAGATATGGGGGGCTATGGCTACACCTTC
-	TRBJ1-1	TRBV11-2	-	CASSLVGRMNTEAFF	TGTGCCAGCAGCTTAGTGGGTAGGATGAACACTGAAGCTTTCTTT
few	TRBJ2-5	TRBV15	TRBD1	CATSRRGGETQYF	TGTGCCACCAGCAGAAGAGGGGGCGAGACCCAGTACTTC
many	TRBJ2-3	TRBV12-3/TRBV12-4	-	CASGSGLEDTQYF	TGTGCCAGCGGATCGGGCCTTGAGGATACGCAGTATTTT
few	TRBJ2-4	TRBV4-1	-	CASSQVWLAKNIQYF	TGCGCCAGCAGCCAAGTTTGGCTAGCCAAAAACATTCAGTACTTC
-	TRBJ2-3	TRBV27	-	CANSLPASTDTQYF	TGTGCCAACAGTTTACCGGCCTCCACAGATACGCAGTATTTT
-	TRBJ2-7	TRBV19	TRBD1	CASSERGLGYRQYF	TGTGCCAGTAGTGAAAGGGGGCTGGGTTATCGGCAGTACTTC
-	TRBJ1-6	TRBV20-1	-	CSAGGGFSYNSPLHF	TGCAGTGCTGGGGGGGGTTTTAGCTATAATTCACCCCTCCACTTT